This entry features one T cell receptor (beta chain) sequence. The target antigen is unknown. This entry is derived from a study of glioma-infiltrating T cells. On the study more broadly: Before surgery, glioma patients received dexamethasone for at most six days.

Trimming cost V 1 base and J 3 bases, with 7 bases left between them. The CDR3 is 13 amino acids. CDR1 is SNHLY and CDR2 is FYNNEI in the germline V gene. Study-level findings and limits: Tissue and blood shared very few CDR3 sequences. Above-expected tissue-blood divergence occurred in all gliomas, most in low-grade ones. Patients with low tissue-blood divergence carried a signature set of shared blood CDR3 motifs.

Amplification of TCR alpha and beta CDR3 regions from RNA used iRepertoire nested multiplex PCR. TCRdb re-analysed the multiplex PCR reads in MiXCR, keeping a single row per CDR3 protein. The repertoire holds a few hundred thousand distinct CDR3 sequences, with approximately 42% as singletons. The chain joins TRBV2 to TRBJ2-7; the D is unclear. The receptor was derived from a human donor with low-grade glioma or glioblastoma, undergoing nonglioma brain surgery, or in good health (not recorded which). The sequenced sample consisted of glioma tissue, nonneoplastic brain tissue, or PBMCs (not recorded which). The CDR3, as DNA: TGTGCCAGCAGTGAAGAGGTGGGCTACGAGCAGTACTTC. It specifies CASSEEVGYEQYF.